This TCR beta chain was obtained from a study of OX40 agonist ivuxolimab in advanced cancers. The wider study: Patients with prior anti-PD-1, anti-PD-L1 or anti-CTLA-4 therapy were eligible; 40% to 45% had some.

General study points: Clonal expansion by week 6 occurred in CD4+ and CD8+ blood T cells (at 0.1 to 3.0 mg/kg).

The timepoints at which blood was sampled were baseline, cycle 4 day 1, and cycle 7 day 1. To note about this clone: What it binds is not known.

Using immunoSEQ multiplex PCR, the repertoire was profiled, and TCRdb retains in-frame clones only, with some absent. This table holds some 94,000 clones, roughly 95% found once. V lost 5 bases, J lost 7 bases, and 9 bases stayed unmatched. The germline gives CDR1 SEHNR, CDR2 FQNEAQ (reference sequence). CDR3 length: 14 amino acids. The rearrangement links TRBV7-9 to TRBJ1-1; the match to TRBD1 covers 8 bases. The clonotype originates from an adult with an advanced solid tumor such as melanoma, head and neck, liver or kidney cancer. The material was CD4+ or CD8+ T cells sorted from blood, obtained in a trial of the OX40 agonist ivuxolimab. This CDR3 is CASSLTGGIGEAFF. In DNA form, the CDR3 reads TGTGCCAGCAGCCTCACAGGGGGTATAGGTGAAGCTTTCTTT.